Sequencing of this TCR beta chain was carried out in a study of shared clonotypes between healthy human individuals. A CD45RA+ naive subset and a CD45RA-negative memory subset were split from CD4+ cells. Trimming left V 1 base short and J 1 base short, with 16 bases between. Per germline, CDR1 SGHVS and CDR2 FQNEAQ. The CDR3 covers 17 residues. Assay: immunoSEQ multiplex PCR; the TCRdb copy retains only in-frame clones and omits some. The repertoire holds about 2.4 million clones, with over 85% as singletons. The chain combines TRBV7-8 with TRBJ1-1; a weak D match, TRBD1 (5 bases). Sequenced: naive CD4+ T cells from PBMCs. This sample's subset: CD45RA+ positively selected. This TCR derives from a man aged 18 to 30 in good health. Some clones in this sample may be carry-over from other donors' samples. This chain's CDR3 is CASSLVFGADSNTEAFF. CDR3 coding DNA: TGTGCCAGCAGCTTAGTCTTTGGGGCGGATTCGAACACTGAAGCTTTCTTT.